The sequence of this T cell receptor (beta chain) was determined in a study of blood T cells in healthy people across ages. Extraction of total RNA produced a minimum of 5.5 micrograms from each sample. PCR was performed a second time for roughly 7 to 12 cycles using a sample-barcoded 5' primer and a J-beta primer mix. TCRdb independently ran MiXCR on the 5' RACE reads; one entry per CDR3 protein. The sample shows about 930,000 distinct CDR3 sequences, roughly 29% of them seen only once. The sample was also reused in another study, on T cells of mothers and their children. That study adds: At approximately 1.4 ug per 15 ul, all of the extracted RNA went into cDNA synthesis.

The sequenced sample was blood. This clonotype was sampled from a woman between 40 and 50 years old in good health.

CDR3 sequence reads: CASSARWGSSYEQYF. The CDR3 coding sequence is TGTGCCAGCAGTGCTAGATGGGGGAGCTCCTACGAGCAGTACTTC. The chain combines TRBV6-1 with TRBJ2-7, with D perhaps TRBD1 or TRBD2 (5 bases each). There are 15 residues in the CDR3. Germline CDR1 reads MNHNS; CDR2 reads SASEGT. Trimming shortened V by 4 bases and J by 0 bases, and 13 bases separated the two germline ends.